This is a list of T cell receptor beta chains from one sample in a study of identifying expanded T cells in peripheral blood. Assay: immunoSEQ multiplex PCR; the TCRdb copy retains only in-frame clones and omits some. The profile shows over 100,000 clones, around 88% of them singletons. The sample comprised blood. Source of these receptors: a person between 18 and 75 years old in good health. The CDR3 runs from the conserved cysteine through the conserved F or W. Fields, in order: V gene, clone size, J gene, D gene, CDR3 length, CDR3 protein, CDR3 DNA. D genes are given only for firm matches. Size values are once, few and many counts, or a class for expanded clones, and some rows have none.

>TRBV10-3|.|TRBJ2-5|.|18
CAIRSTSSLNAGRETQYF
TGTGCCATCAGATCAACGTCATCCCTGAATGCGGGGCGAGAGACCCAGTACTTC
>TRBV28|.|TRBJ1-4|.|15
CASSVPTADNEKLFF
TGTGCCAGCAGTGTGCCGACAGCAGACAATGAAAAACTGTTTTTT
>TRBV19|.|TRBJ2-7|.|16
CASRSRLRSPSYEQYF
TGTGCCAGTAGGAGCCGTCTTAGGTCTCCCTCCTACGAGCAGTACTTC
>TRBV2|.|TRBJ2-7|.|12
CATRVSEEEQYF
TGTGCCACCCGGGTATCAGAGGAGGAGCAGTACTTC
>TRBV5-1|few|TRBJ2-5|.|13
CASSYFQEKTQYF
TGCGCCAGCAGCTATTTCCAGGAAAAAACCCAGTACTTC
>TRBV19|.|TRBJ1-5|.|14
CASRWGAGNQPQHF
TGTGCCAGTAGATGGGGCGCGGGCAATCAGCCCCAGCATTTT
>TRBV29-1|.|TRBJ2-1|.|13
CSAVGGIYNEQFF
TGCAGCGCTGTAGGAGGGATTTACAATGAGCAGTTCTTC
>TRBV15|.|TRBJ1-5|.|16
CATSNEIDRGNQPQHF
TGTGCCACCAGCAACGAAATCGACCGGGGAAACCAGCCCCAGCATTTT
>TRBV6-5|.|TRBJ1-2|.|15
CASSHLLGARYGYTF
TGTGCCAGCAGCCACCTATTGGGGGCCCGCTATGGCTACACCTTC
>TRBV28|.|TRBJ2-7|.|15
CASSLSVISSYEQYF
TGTGCCAGCAGTTTGTCCGTGATAAGCTCCTACGAGCAGTACTTC
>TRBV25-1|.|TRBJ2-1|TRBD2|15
CASSESGGLDNEQFF
TGTGCCAGCAGTGAATCGGGGGGGCTAGACAATGAGCAGTTCTTC
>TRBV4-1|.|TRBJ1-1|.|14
CASSPTRGNTEAFF
TGCGCCAGCAGCCCCACGAGGGGGAACACTGAAGCTTTCTTT
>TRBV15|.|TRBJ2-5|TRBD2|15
CATSRGSGTQETQYF
TGTGCCACCAGCAGAGGTAGCGGGACACAAGAGACCCAGTACTTC
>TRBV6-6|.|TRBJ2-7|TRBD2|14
CASSFLGRGNEQYF
TGTGCCAGCAGTTTCCTCGGGCGGGGGAACGAGCAGTACTTC
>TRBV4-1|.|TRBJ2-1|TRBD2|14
CASSLPSGLNEQFF
TGCGCCAGCAGCCTCCCTAGCGGCCTCAATGAGCAGTTCTTC
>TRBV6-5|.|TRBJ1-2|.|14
CASSYSRRVDGYTF
TGTGCCAGCAGTTACTCCCGCAGGGTGGATGGCTACACCTTC
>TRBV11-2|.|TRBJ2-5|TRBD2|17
CASSFLAGGVHKETQYF
TGTGCCAGCAGCTTCTTAGCGGGAGGGGTTCATAAAGAGACCCAGTACTTC
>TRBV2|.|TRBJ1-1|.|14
CASSGQGSNTEAFF
TGTGCCAGCAGTGGGCAGGGCTCGAACACTGAAGCTTTCTTT
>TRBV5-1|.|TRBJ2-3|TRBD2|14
CASSWGGESDTQYF
TGCGCCAGCAGCTGGGGAGGGGAGTCAGATACGCAGTATTTT
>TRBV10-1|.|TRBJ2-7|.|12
CASSELNYEQYF
TGCGCCAGCAGTGAGCTGAATTACGAGCAGTACTTC
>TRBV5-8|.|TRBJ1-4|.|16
CASSLGSGSGNEKLFF
TGTGCCAGCAGCTTAGGTTCAGGGAGCGGTAATGAAAAACTGTTTTTT
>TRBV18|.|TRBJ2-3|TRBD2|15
CASSLGTIGLDTQYF
TGTGCCAGCTCCCTCGGGACTATAGGGTTAGATACGCAGTATTTT
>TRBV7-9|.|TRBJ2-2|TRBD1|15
CARPRTGTNTGELFF
TGTGCCAGACCTCGGACAGGGACGAACACCGGGGAGCTGTTTTTT
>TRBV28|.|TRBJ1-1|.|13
CASRFRGGTEAFF
TGTGCCAGCAGATTCAGGGGAGGGACTGAAGCTTTCTTT
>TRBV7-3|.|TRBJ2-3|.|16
CASSPPGGGVADTQYF
TGTGCCAGCAGCCCTCCCGGGGGAGGAGTAGCAGATACGCAGTATTTT
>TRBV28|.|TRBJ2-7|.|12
CASSLSQLEQYF
TGTGCCAGCAGTTTATCACAGCTCGAGCAGTACTTC
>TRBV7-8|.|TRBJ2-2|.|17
CASSRVASSSNTGELFF
TGTGCCAGCAGCCGAGTCGCCAGTAGTTCGAACACCGGGGAGCTGTTTTTT
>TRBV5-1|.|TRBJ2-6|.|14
CASSGASGANVLTF
TGCGCCAGCAGCGGGGCCTCTGGGGCCAACGTCCTGACTTTC
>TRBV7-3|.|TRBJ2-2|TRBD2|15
CASSQGLARTGELFF
TGTGCCAGCAGCCAGGGACTAGCACGCACCGGGGAGCTGTTTTTT
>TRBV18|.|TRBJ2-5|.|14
CASSPNVIQETQYF
TGTGCCAGCTCACCCAACGTCATCCAAGAGACCCAGTACTTC
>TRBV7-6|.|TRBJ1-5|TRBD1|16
CASSDHKTGESQPQHF
TGTGCCAGCTCCGACCATAAAACAGGGGAAAGTCAGCCCCAGCATTTT
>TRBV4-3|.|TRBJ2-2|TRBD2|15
CASSQITSGRGELFF
TGCGCCAGCAGCCAAATAACTAGCGGGAGGGGGGAGCTGTTTTTT
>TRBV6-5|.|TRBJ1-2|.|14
CASSYRERNYGYTF
TGTGCCAGCAGTTACAGGGAGCGCAACTATGGCTACACCTTC
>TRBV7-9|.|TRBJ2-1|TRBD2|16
CASSLAKGSGRPEQFF
TGTGCCAGCAGCTTAGCGAAAGGGAGCGGGAGGCCTGAGCAGTTCTTC
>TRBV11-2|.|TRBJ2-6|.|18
CASSAPGASYSGANVLTF
TGTGCCAGCAGCGCCCCCGGTGCTAGTTACTCTGGGGCCAACGTCCTGACTTTC
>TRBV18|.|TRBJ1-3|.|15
CASSPPVASGNTIYF
TGTGCCAGCTCACCACCCGTTGCCTCTGGAAACACCATATATTTT
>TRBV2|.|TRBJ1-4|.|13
CASNYATNEKLFF
TGTGCCAGCAATTACGCAACTAATGAAAAACTGTTTTTT
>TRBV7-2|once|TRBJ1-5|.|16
CASSLVGGDFNQPQHF
TGTGCCAGCAGCTTAGTCGGCGGAGACTTCAATCAGCCCCAGCATTTT
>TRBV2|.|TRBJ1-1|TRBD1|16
CASSDWTGGAGTEAFF
TGTGCCAGCAGTGATTGGACAGGGGGCGCGGGGACTGAAGCTTTCTTT
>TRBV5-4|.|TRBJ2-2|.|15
CASRPTGTNTGELFF
TGTGCCAGCAGACCTACAGGGACGAACACCGGGGAGCTGTTTTTT
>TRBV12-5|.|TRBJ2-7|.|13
CASGLGDTYEQYF
TGTGCTAGTGGTTTGGGAGACACTTACGAGCAGTACTTC
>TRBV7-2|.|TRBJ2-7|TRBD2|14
CASSRSGSSYEQYF
TGTGCCAGCAGCCGTAGCGGGAGTTCCTACGAGCAGTACTTC
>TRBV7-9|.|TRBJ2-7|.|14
CASSLGSTSYEQYF
TGTGCCAGCAGCTTAGGTTCTACCTCCTACGAGCAGTACTTC
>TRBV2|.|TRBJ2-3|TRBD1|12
CASGTVADTQYF
TGTGCCAGCGGGACAGTTGCAGATACGCAGTATTTT
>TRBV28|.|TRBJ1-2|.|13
CASSSGDHYGYTF
TGTGCCAGCAGTTCGGGGGACCACTATGGCTACACCTTC
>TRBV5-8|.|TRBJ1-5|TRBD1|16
CASSSYRGGSNQPQHF
TGTGCCAGCAGCTCTTACAGGGGGGGCAGCAATCAGCCCCAGCATTTT
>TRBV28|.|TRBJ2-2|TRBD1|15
CASNWYQGATGELFF
TGTGCCAGCAATTGGTACCAGGGGGCCACCGGGGAGCTGTTTTTT
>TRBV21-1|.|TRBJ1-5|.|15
CASSKDSQGDQPQHF
TGTGCCAGCAGCAAAGATTCACAGGGGGATCAGCCCCAGCATTTT
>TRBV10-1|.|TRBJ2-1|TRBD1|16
CASSEYYGQGDNEQFF
TGCGCCAGCAGTGAGTACTATGGACAGGGGGACAATGAGCAGTTCTTC
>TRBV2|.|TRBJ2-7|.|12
CASSRVNYEQYF
TGTGCCAGCAGTCGCGTCAACTACGAGCAGTACTTC
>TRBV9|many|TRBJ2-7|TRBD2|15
CASSPGGDFVAEQYF
TGTGCCAGCAGCCCGGGGGGGGACTTTGTGGCCGAGCAGTACTTC
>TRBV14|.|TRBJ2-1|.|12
CASSQVPNEQFF
TGTGCCAGCAGCCAAGTCCCAAATGAGCAGTTCTTC
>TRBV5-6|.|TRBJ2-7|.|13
CASSLDRDDEQYF
TGTGCCAGCAGCTTGGACAGGGACGACGAGCAGTACTTC
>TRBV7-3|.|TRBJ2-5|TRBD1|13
CASSLYRGETQYF
TGTGCCAGCAGCTTATACAGGGGTGAGACCCAGTACTTC
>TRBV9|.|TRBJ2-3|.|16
CASSVEAGWETDTQYF
TGTGCCAGCAGCGTAGAGGCAGGGTGGGAAACAGATACGCAGTATTTT